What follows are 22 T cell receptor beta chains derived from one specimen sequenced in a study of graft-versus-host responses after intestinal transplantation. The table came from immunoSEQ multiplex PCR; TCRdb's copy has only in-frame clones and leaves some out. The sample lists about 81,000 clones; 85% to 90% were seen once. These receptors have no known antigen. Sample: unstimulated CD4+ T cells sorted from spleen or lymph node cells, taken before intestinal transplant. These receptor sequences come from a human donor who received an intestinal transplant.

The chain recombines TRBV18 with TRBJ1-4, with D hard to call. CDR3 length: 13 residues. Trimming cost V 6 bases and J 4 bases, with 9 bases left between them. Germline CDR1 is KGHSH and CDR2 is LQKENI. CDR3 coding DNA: TGTGCCAGCTCCGGTCAGCGTAATGAAAAACTGTTTTTT. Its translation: CASSGQRNEKLFF.

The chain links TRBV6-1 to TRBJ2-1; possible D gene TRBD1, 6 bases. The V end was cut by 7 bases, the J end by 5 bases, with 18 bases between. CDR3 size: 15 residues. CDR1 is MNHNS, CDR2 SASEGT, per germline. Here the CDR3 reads CASTKTQGSNNEQFF. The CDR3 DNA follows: TGTGCCAGCACAAAGACACAGGGTTCCAACAATGAGCAGTTCTTC.

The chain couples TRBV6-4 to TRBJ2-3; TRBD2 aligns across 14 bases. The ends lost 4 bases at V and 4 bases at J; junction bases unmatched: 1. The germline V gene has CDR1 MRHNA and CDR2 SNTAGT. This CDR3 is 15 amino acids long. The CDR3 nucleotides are TGTGCCAGCAGTGGACTAGCGGGAGGGCCAGATACGCAGTATTTT. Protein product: CASSGLAGGPDTQYF.

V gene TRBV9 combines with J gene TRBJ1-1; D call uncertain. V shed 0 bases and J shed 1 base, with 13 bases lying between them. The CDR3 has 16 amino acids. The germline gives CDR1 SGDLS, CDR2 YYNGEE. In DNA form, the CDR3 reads TGTGCCAGCAGCGTAGCTCCCTTTTCCGGGAACACTGAAGCTTTCTTT. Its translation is CASSVAPFSGNTEAFF. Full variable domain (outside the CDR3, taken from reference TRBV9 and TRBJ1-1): DSGVTQTPKHLITATGQRVTLRCSPRSGDLSVYWYQQSLDQGLQFLIQYYNGEERAKGNILERFSAQQFPDLHSELNLSSLELGDSALYFCASSVAPFSGNTEAFFGQGTRLTVV.

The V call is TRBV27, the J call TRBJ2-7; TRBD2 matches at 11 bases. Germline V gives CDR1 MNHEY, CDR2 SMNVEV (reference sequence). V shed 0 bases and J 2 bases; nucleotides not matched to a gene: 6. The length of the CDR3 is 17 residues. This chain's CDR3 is CASSLSLGTSGPYEQYF. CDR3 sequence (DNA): TGTGCCAGCAGTTTATCCCTCGGGACTAGCGGACCCTACGAGCAGTACTTC.

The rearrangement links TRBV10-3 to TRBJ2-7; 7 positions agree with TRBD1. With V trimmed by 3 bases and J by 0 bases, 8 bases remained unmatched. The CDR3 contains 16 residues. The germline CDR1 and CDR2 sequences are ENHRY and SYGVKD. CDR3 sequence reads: CAISDPGQPSSYEQYF. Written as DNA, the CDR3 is TGTGCCATCAGTGACCCGGGACAGCCCAGCTCCTACGAGCAGTACTTC.

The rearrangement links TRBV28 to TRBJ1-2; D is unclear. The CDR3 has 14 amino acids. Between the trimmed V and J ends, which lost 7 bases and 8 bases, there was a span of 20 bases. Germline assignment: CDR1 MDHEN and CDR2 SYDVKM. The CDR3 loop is CASTVSSRLSGYTF. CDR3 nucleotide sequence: TGTGCCAGCACTGTCTCTTCCCGGCTTAGCGGCTACACCTTC.

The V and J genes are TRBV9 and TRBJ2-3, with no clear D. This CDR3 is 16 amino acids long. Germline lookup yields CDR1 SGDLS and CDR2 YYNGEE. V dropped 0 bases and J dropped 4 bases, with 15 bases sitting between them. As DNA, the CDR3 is TGTGCCAGCAGCGTAGGTATCAGATTAGAGGCAGATACGCAGTATTTT. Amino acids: CASSVGIRLEADTQYF.

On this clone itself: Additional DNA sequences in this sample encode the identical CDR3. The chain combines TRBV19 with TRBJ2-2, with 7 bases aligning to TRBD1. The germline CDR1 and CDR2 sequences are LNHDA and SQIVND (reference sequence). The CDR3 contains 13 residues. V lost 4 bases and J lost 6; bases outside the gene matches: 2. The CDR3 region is CASSTQGAGELFF. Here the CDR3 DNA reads TGTGCCAGTAGTACTCAGGGGGCCGGGGAGCTGTTTTTT.

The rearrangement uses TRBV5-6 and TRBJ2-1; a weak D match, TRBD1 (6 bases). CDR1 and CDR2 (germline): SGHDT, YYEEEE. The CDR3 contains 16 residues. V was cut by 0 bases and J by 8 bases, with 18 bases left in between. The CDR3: CASSLVGAQGFHEQFF. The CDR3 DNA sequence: TGTGCCAGCAGCTTGGTTGGGGCACAGGGATTTCATGAGCAGTTCTTC.

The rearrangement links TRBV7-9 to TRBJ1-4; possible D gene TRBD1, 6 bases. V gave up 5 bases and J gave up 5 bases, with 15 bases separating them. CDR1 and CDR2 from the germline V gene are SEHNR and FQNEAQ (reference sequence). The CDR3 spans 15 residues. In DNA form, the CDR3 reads TGTGCCAGCAGCCGGGATAAGAGGGGGAATGAAAAACTGTTTTTT. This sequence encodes CASSRDKRGNEKLFF.

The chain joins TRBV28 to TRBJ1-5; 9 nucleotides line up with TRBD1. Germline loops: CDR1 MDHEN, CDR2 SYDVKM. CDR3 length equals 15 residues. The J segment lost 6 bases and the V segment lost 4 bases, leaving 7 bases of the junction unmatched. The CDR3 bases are TGTGCCAGCAGTTCCCATACAGGGGGCGGTCAGCCCCAGCATTTT. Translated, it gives CASSSHTGGGQPQHF.

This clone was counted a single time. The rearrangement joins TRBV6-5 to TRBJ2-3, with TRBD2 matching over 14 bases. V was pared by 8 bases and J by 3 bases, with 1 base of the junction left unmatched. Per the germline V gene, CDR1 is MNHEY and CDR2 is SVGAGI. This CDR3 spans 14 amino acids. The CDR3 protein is CASWTSGRTDTQYF. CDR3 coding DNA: TGTGCCAGCTGGACTAGCGGGAGGACAGATACGCAGTATTTT.

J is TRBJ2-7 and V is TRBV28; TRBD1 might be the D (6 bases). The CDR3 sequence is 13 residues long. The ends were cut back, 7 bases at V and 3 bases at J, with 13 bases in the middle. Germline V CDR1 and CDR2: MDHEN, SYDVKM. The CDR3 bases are TGTGCCAGCACTGGGGGCGGATACTACGAGCAGTACTTC. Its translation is CASTGGGYYEQYF.

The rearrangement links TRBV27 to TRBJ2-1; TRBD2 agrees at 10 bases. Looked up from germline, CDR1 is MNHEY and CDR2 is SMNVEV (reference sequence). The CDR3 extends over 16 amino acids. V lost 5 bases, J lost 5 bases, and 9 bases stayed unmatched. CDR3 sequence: CASSLRLAGGHNEQFF. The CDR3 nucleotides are TGTGCCAGCAGTCTACGACTAGCGGGCGGACACAATGAGCAGTTCTTC.

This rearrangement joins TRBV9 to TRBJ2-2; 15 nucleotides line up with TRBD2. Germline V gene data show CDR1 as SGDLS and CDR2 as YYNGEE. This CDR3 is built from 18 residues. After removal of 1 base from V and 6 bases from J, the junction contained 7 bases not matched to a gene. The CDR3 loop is CASSVSGGLAGGPGELFF. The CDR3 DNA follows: TGTGCCAGCAGCGTATCAGGCGGACTAGCGGGGGGGCCCGGGGAGCTGTTTTTT. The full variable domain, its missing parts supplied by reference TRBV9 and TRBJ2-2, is DSGVTQTPKHLITATGQRVTLRCSPRSGDLSVYWYQQSLDQGLQFLIQYYNGEERAKGNILERFSAQQFPDLHSELNLSSLELGDSALYFCASSVSGGLAGGPGELFFGEGSRLTVL.

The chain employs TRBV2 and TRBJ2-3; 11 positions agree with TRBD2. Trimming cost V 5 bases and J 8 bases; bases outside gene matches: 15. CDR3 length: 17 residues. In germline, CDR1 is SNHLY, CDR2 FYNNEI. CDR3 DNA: TGTGCCAGCAGTCGGCCGAGGCTAGCGGGGGGTGGAGGTACGCAGTATTTT. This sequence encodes CASSRPRLAGGGGTQYF.

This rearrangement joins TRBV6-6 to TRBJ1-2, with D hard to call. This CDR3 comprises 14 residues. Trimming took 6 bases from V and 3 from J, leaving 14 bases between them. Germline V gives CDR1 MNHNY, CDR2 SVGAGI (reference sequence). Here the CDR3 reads CASRPTHSHYGYTF. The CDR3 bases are TGTGCCAGCAGACCTACCCACAGCCACTATGGCTACACCTTC.

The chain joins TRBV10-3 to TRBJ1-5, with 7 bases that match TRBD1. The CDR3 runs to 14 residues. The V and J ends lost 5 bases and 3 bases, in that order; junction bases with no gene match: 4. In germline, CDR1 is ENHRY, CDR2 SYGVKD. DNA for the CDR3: TGTGCCATCAGTTTGACAGGGAACAATCAGCCCCAGCATTTT. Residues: CAISLTGNNQPQHF.

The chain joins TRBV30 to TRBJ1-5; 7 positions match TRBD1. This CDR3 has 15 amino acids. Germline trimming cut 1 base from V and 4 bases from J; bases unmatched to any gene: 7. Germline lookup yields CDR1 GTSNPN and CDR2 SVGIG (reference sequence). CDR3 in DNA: TGTGCCTGGAGTGCCTCCTCGGACAGGAATCAGCCCCAGCATTTT. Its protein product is CAWSASSDRNQPQHF.

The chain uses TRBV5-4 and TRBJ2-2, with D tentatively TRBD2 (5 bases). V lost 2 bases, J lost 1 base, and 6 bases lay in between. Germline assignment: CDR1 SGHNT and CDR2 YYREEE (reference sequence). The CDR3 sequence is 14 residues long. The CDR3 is CASSFAGNTGELFF. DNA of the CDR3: TGTGCCAGCAGCTTTGCGGGGAACACCGGGGAGCTGTTTTTT.

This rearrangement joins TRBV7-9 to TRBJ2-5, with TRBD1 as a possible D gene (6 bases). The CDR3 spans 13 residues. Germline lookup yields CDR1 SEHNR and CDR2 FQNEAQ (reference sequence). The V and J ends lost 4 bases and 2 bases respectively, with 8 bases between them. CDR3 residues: CASSSGQQETQYF. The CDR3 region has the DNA TGTGCCAGCAGCTCCGGACAGCAAGAGACCCAGTACTTC.